This T cell receptor beta chain originates from a study of cytomegalovirus exposure and HLA in healthy donors. Study background: HLA-typed donors were the source of roughly 85 million unique TCRs held in an early data release.

The study, taken as a whole, reports: In most subjects, TCR beta sequences reportedly gave accurate predictions of HLA-A and HLA-B alleles. Some TCR beta chains (164 of them) were listed as cytomegalovirus-associated.

The PCR was carried out with 60 Vbeta primers and 13 Jbeta primers. Some clones are missing from TCRdb's copy, which holds only in-frame ones; the method was immunoSEQ multiplex PCR. The sample lists roughly 200,000 clones, around 80% occurring once. The CDR3 is 14 amino acids. With 0 bases removed from V and 4 bases from J, the gap between germline ends came to 9 bases. From germline, CDR1 is LGHNA and CDR2 YNFKEQ. About this clone: The antigen is not known.

The clonotype was recovered from a man aged 30-40 years in good health and CMV-seronegative. V gene TRBV4-2 combines with J gene TRBJ1-1; possibly TRBD1 for D (5 bases). The sample comprised PBMCs. The CDR3 spells CASSQDREATEAFF. CDR3 coding DNA: TGTGCCAGCAGCCAAGACAGGGAGGCCACTGAAGCTTTCTTT.